This entry lists 23 T cell receptor beta chains sequenced from one sample in a study of T cell responses to AZD1222 COVID-19 vaccine. TCRdb keeps only in-frame clones here, not all; method: immunoSEQ multiplex PCR. The table lists about 150,000 clones, about 87% of them singletons. Material: peripheral blood, obtained 28 days after the second AZD1222 dose. These TCRs come from an adult who received the AZD1222 COVID-19 vaccine.

The J gene is TRBJ2-1, the V gene TRBV5-4; TRBD2 matches 7 bases. This CDR3 has 13 amino acids. The ends lost 4 bases at V and 10 bases at J; junction bases unmatched: 8. The germline gives CDR1 SGHNT, CDR2 YYREEE (reference sequence). The CDR3 sequence: CASSTLGAGEQFF. CDR3 sequence (DNA): TGTGCCAGCAGCACCTTAGGAGCGGGAGAGCAGTTCTTC.

J is TRBJ2-1 and V is TRBV10-3; 9 bases line up with TRBD1. Germline V gives CDR1 ENHRY, CDR2 SYGVKD. V shed 8 bases and J 6 bases; nucleotides not matched to a gene: 11. This CDR3 spans 15 amino acids. The CDR3 nucleotides read TGTGCCATCGGAGAAGGGGACAGGGCCTCCAATGAGCAGTTCTTC. It yields the protein CAIGEGDRASNEQFF.

The J gene is TRBJ2-1, the V gene TRBV12-3 or TRBV12-4; TRBD2 might be the D (5 bases). CDR3 size: 13 residues. The V gene lost 4 bases and the J gene lost 10 bases, with 14 bases spanning the gap. The DNA for the CDR3 is TGTGCCAGCAGTTCTCTGGACCGAGGGGAGCAGTTCTTC. Translating gives CASSSLDRGEQFF.

The chain uses TRBV7-8 and TRBJ1-1; D remains ambiguous. The V end was cut by 3 bases, the J end by 0 bases, with 8 bases between. Per the germline V gene, CDR1 is SGHVS and CDR2 is FQNEAQ. This CDR3 is built from 14 residues. CDR3 amino acids: CASSFKGMNTEAFF. For the CDR3, the DNA is TGTGCCAGCAGCTTTAAGGGTATGAACACTGAAGCTTTCTTT.

This clone was detected only a few times. The chain is built from TRBV19 and TRBJ1-5; D ambiguous. The germline V and J ends were trimmed by 3 bases and 9 bases, with 9 bases remaining between them. The CDR3 covers 12 residues. The germline gives CDR1 LNHDA, CDR2 SQIVND (reference sequence). In DNA, the CDR3 is TGTGCCAGTAGTATTCTGCGGAGGCCCCAGCATTTT. Its translation: CASSILRRPQHF.

This clone was observed a handful of times. This CDR3 is CASSSGPLEAFF. The CDR3 DNA reads as TGTGCCAGCAGTTCGGGTCCCCTTGAAGCTTTCTTT. The gene calls are TRBV28 and TRBJ1-1; D is undetermined. The V end lost 4 bases, the J end lost 7 bases, and 10 bases lay between the germline ends. The CDR3 is 12 amino acids. CDR1 is MDHEN, CDR2 SYDVKM, per germline. The complete variable domain, with remaining parts taken from reference TRBV28 and TRBJ1-1, reads DVKVTQSSRYLVKRTGEKVFLECVQDMDHENMFWYRQDPGLGLRLIYFSYDVKMKEKGDIPEGYSVSREKKERFSLILESASTNQTSMYLCASSSGPLEAFFGQGTRLTVV.

This rearrangement joins TRBV30 to TRBJ2-7; D ambiguous. The CDR3 extends over 13 amino acids. Germline lookup yields CDR1 GTSNPN and CDR2 SVGIG (reference sequence). The V and J ends lost 4 bases and 2 bases respectively, with 12 bases between them. For the CDR3, the DNA is TGTGCCTGGACTAGACATCAGACCTACGAGCAGTACTTC. It is translated as CAWTRHQTYEQYF.

This clone was observed a single time. The V and J genes are TRBV10-3 and TRBJ1-3; no clear D gene. CDR3 size: 13 residues. V lost 5 bases and J 1 base, leaving 6 bases between the germline ends. CDR1 ENHRY and CDR2 SYGVKD come from the germline V gene. DNA of the CDR3: TGTGCCATCAGTAGACAATCTGGAAACACCATATATTTT. It yields the protein CAISRQSGNTIYF.

This sequence joins TRBV6-2 or TRBV6-3 and TRBJ1-3; no reliable D call. Germline lookup yields CDR1 MNHEY and CDR2 SVGEGT. This CDR3 is built from 15 residues. The ends were cut back, 2 bases at V and 0 bases at J, with 8 bases in the middle. CDR3 coding DNA: TGTGCCAGCAGTTACGGGTCAGTCTCTGGAAACACCATATATTTT. It translates to CASSYGSVSGNTIYF.

This sequence joins TRBV7-2 and TRBJ1-1; 10 nucleotides agree with TRBD1. This CDR3 has 16 amino acids. Germline-derived CDR1 and CDR2 are SGHTA and FQGNSA. With V trimmed by 1 base and J by 5 bases, 7 bases remained unmatched. DNA for the CDR3: TGTGCCAGCAGCTTAGGGCTCCGGGACAGGGGAACTGAAGCTTTCTTT. It translates to CASSLGLRDRGTEAFF.

The chain has TRBV3-1 (or the pseudogene TRBV3-2) and TRBJ2-4; 10 nucleotides align to TRBD1. J lost 8 bases, V lost 5 bases, and 9 bases had no gene match. CDR3 length: 15 residues. Germline V lookup: CDR1 LGHDT, CDR2 YNNKEL (reference sequence). The CDR3 DNA sequence: TGTGCCAGCAGCGTTGGACAGGGGGGAGAAGACATTCAGTACTTC. Its protein product is CASSVGQGGEDIQYF.

The chain combines TRBV18 with TRBJ1-1; no definite D call. Trimming took off 2 bases at V and 4 bases at J, with 8 bases between the two ends. The CDR3 totals 13 residues. Germline V CDR1 and CDR2: KGHSH, LQKENI. The CDR3 here is CASSPGMGTEAFF. CDR3 sequence (DNA): TGTGCCAGCTCACCAGGTATGGGCACTGAAGCTTTCTTT.

This clone was counted a single time. The V and J genes are TRBV4-1 and TRBJ2-7; D may be TRBD1 or TRBD2 (5 bases each). Trimming cost V 3 bases and J 2 bases, with 20 bases left between them. Per germline, CDR1 MGHRA and CDR2 YSYEKL. This CDR3 is 17 amino acids long. CDR3 sequence: CASSQDSETAKPYEQYF. The CDR3 bases are TGCGCCAGCAGCCAGGACTCGGAGACAGCCAAACCCTACGAGCAGTACTTC.

The genes are TRBV2 and TRBJ1-5; possible D gene TRBD1, 6 bases. Germline V lookup: CDR1 SNHLY, CDR2 FYNNEI. V was clipped by 5 bases and J by 6 bases, with 11 bases between them. This CDR3 spans 13 amino acids. The chain's CDR3 is CASSTGGSQPQHF. CDR3 nucleotides: TGTGCCAGCAGTACCGGGGGCAGTCAGCCCCAGCATTTT.

The count of this clone is one. This chain links TRBV4-1 with TRBJ1-2, with 8 bases fitting TRBD1. This CDR3 has 15 residues. CDR1 MGHRA and CDR2 YSYEKL come from the germline V gene. The trim removed 2 bases at V and 5 bases at J, leaving 7 bases unmatched. The CDR3 DNA sequence: TGCGCCAGCAGCCAAAGCGGACAGGGCGGATATGGCTACACCTTC. Its translation: CASSQSGQGGYGYTF.

The chain is built from TRBV12-3 or TRBV12-4 and TRBJ2-1; D is uncertain. The CDR3 runs 13 residues. Trimming left V 5 bases short and J 9 bases short, with 14 bases between. In nucleotides, the CDR3 is TGTGCCAGCAGTCTTCCTGGGCGCGGTGAGCAGTTCTTC. Its protein is CASSLPGRGEQFF.

This clone was counted between two and nine times. The V call is TRBV24-1, the J call TRBJ1-2; D is ambiguous. Trimming stripped 3 bases from V and 7 bases from J, with 8 bases between. CDR1 KGHDR and CDR2 SFDVKD come from the germline V gene. This CDR3 has 12 residues. DNA for the CDR3: TGTGCCACCAGTGATGCGGGCTCTGGCTACACCTTC. Translating it yields CATSDAGSGYTF.

The chain carries TRBV29-1 and TRBJ2-5; D might be TRBD2 (6 bases). This CDR3 region has 14 residues. CDR1 is SQVTM and CDR2 is ANQGSEA in the germline V gene. Trimming took 6 bases from V and 1 from J, leaving 15 bases between them. The CDR3 coding sequence is TGCAGCGTGGGCTTTACGGGAGTCCAAGAGACCCAGTACTTC. Its protein is CSVGFTGVQETQYF.

V is TRBV28 and J is TRBJ1-6; tentatively, D is TRBD1 (5 bases). The length of the CDR3 is 13 residues. Germline lookup yields CDR1 MDHEN and CDR2 SYDVKM. The V gene lost 7 bases and the J gene lost 9 bases, with 13 bases spanning the gap. CDR3 amino acids: CASTERGGSPLHF. The CDR3 DNA reads TGTGCCAGCACGGAGAGGGGAGGTTCACCCCTCCACTTT.

This chain connects TRBV6-6 to TRBJ1-4; the D gene is possibly TRBD1 (5 bases). The CDR3 covers 14 residues. Trimming shortened V by 4 bases and J by 1 base, and 7 bases separated the two germline ends. Germline-derived CDR1 and CDR2 are MNHNY and SVGAGI (reference sequence). The CDR3 nucleotides are TGTGCCAGCAGTTTGGGGGGAACTAATGAAAAACTGTTTTTT. Its translation is CASSLGGTNEKLFF.

This clone was observed once. CDR3 loop: CASRGTAPYEQYF. For the CDR3, the DNA is TGTGCCAGCCGAGGGACTGCCCCCTACGAGCAGTACTTC. The genes are TRBV19 and TRBJ2-7; a possible D gene is TRBD2 (6 bases). The CDR3 runs 13 residues. Trimming took off 9 bases at V and 2 bases at J, with 14 bases between the two ends. Germline V gene lookup returns CDR1 LNHDA and CDR2 SQIVND (reference sequence).

This chain connects TRBV2 to TRBJ2-3; 8 bases are a match to TRBD2. J gave up 5 bases and V 2 bases, and 15 bases lay outside the gene matches. The CDR3 spans 18 residues. The germline gives CDR1 SNHLY, CDR2 FYNNEI. The CDR3 reads CASSERGGSGSWVDTQYF. In nucleotides, the CDR3 is TGTGCCAGCAGTGAAAGAGGCGGGAGCGGGAGCTGGGTAGATACGCAGTATTTT.

This CDR3 reads CASRRDPGSDTQYF. The CDR3, as DNA: TGTGCCAGCAGACGGGACCCCGGTTCAGATACGCAGTATTTT. The chain uses TRBV2 and TRBJ2-3; D is tentatively TRBD1 or TRBD2 (5 bases each). The V gene's germline CDR1 is SNHLY and CDR2 FYNNEI. Trimming took 6 bases from V and 4 from J, leaving 14 bases between them. The CDR3 contains 14 residues.